The 29 T cell receptor beta chains below were found in one sample sequenced in a study of cytomegalovirus exposure and HLA in healthy donors. The PCR used 60 Vbeta and 13 Jbeta primers. Profiled with immunoSEQ multiplex PCR; TCRdb holds only in-frame clones, not every one. The sample shows under 150,000 clones, roughly 78% of them seen only once. The sample was PBMCs. The receptors were gathered from a young man in good health and CMV-seronegative.

This chain joins TRBV5-1 and TRBJ2-7, with 15 bases lining up with TRBD2. V lost 3 bases to trimming and J lost 2 bases; unmatched junction nucleotides: 6. The CDR3 is 17 amino acids. CDR1 SGHRS and CDR2 YFSETQ come from the germline V gene. In nucleotides, the CDR3 is TGCGCCAGCAGCTCCTCCCGGACTAGCGGGAGGGCCTACGAGCAGTACTTC. It is translated as CASSSSRTSGRAYEQYF.

The rearrangement links TRBV6-1 to TRBJ2-2, with no clear D. CDR1 is MNHNS, CDR2 SASEGT, per germline. V lost 11 bases, J lost 0 bases, and 13 bases lay in between. The CDR3 contains 14 residues. The CDR3 region has the DNA TGTGCCGGCACAGTGGCCACGAACACCGGGGAGCTGTTTTTT. Translation gives CAGTVATNTGELFF.

The genes are TRBV10-3 and TRBJ2-1; 11 bases align to TRBD1. J lost 1 base, V lost 9 bases, and 5 bases had no gene match. CDR1 ENHRY and CDR2 SYGVKD come from the germline V gene. CDR3 length: 15 residues. The CDR3 DNA reads TGTGCCATAAGGTGGGACAGGGGGTCCTACAATGAGCAGTTCTTC. It yields the protein CAIRWDRGSYNEQFF.

The V and J genes are TRBV2 and TRBJ1-1, with D maybe TRBD1 (6 bases). CDR1 and CDR2 from the germline V gene are SNHLY and FYNNEI. The CDR3 loop spans 12 amino acids. V dropped 7 bases and J dropped 6 bases, with 12 bases sitting between them. Written as DNA, the CDR3 is TGTGCCAGCATAGGGGGAACGGCTGAAGCTTTCTTT. This gives the protein CASIGGTAEAFF. Combining the CDR3 with reference TRBV2 and TRBJ1-1 gives the whole variable domain EPEVTQTPSHQVTQMGQEVILRCVPISNHLYFYWYRQILGQKVEFLVSFYNNEISEKSEIFDDQFSVERPDGSNFTLKIRSTKLEDSAMYFCASIGGTAEAFFGQGTRLTVV.

The CDR3 nucleotides read TGTGCCACCCAGGGGAGTAGGGACAGCTCCTACGAGCAGTACTTC. It yields the protein CATQGSRDSSYEQYF. The rearrangement links TRBV18 to TRBJ2-7; TRBD1 matches 7 bases. After removal of 10 bases from V and 0 bases from J, the junction contained 12 bases not matched to a gene. This CDR3 has 15 residues. Per germline, CDR1 KGHSH and CDR2 LQKENI. Supplemented by reference TRBV18 and TRBJ2-7, the full variable domain reads NAGVMQNPRHLVRRRGQEARLRCSPMKGHSHVYWYRQLPEEGLKFMVYLQKENIIDESGMPKERFSAEFPKEGPSILRIQQVVRGDSAAYFCATQGSRDSSYEQYFGPGTRLTVT.

This chain links TRBV4-1 with TRBJ1-5; 10 bases fit TRBD1. The junction had 5 bases not matched to a gene; V was cut back by 6 bases and J by 3 bases. This CDR3 comprises 15 residues. Germline assignment: CDR1 MGHRA and CDR2 YSYEKL. CDR3 in amino acids: CASRGTGVDNQPQHF. The CDR3 nucleotides read TGCGCCAGCAGAGGGACAGGGGTTGACAATCAGCCCCAGCATTTT.

This chain uses TRBV29-1 with TRBJ2-5; TRBD1 agrees at 10 bases. Germline-derived CDR1 and CDR2 are SQVTM and ANQGSEA. The CDR3 totals 13 residues. J lost 5 bases, V lost 7 bases, and 7 bases had no gene match. Written as DNA, the CDR3 is TGCAGCGATAGGACAGGGGGATGGGAGACCCAGTACTTC. Its translation is CSDRTGGWETQYF.

The J gene is TRBJ1-3, the V gene TRBV19; perhaps TRBD1 as D (6 bases). Germline loops: CDR1 LNHDA, CDR2 SQIVND (reference sequence). The CDR3 totals 16 residues. Trimming removed 4 bases at V and 1 base at J, with 14 bases between. The DNA of the CDR3 is TGTGCCAGTAGTACCCGACAGGCTGTTTCTGGAAACACCATATATTTT. Encoded protein: CASSTRQAVSGNTIYF.

The chain employs TRBV2 and TRBJ1-4; no firm D call. From germline, CDR1 is SNHLY and CDR2 FYNNEI. This CDR3 comprises 12 residues. Trimming removed 7 bases at V and 5 bases at J, with 8 bases between. CDR3 protein: CASIMENEKLFF. CDR3 in DNA: TGTGCCAGCATCATGGAGAATGAAAAACTGTTTTTT.

V usage is TRBV19 and J usage is TRBJ2-2; possibly TRBD1 for D (6 bases). Trimming took 3 bases from V and 1 from J, leaving 12 bases between them. Looked up from germline, CDR1 is LNHDA and CDR2 is SQIVND (reference sequence). The CDR3 covers 16 residues. CDR3 sequence: CASSIVGALNTGELFF. The CDR3 nucleotides are TGTGCCAGTAGTATTGTGGGGGCCTTGAACACCGGGGAGCTGTTTTTT.

V usage is TRBV30 and J usage is TRBJ1-2; TRBD1 agrees at 7 bases. With 8 bases clipped from V and 4 bases from J, the junction kept 10 bases outside the gene matches. The germline V gene has CDR1 GTSNPN and CDR2 SVGIG (reference sequence). The CDR3 is 13 residues long. CDR3 coding DNA: TGTGCCCGAGACCTCAGGGGGAGCTATGGCTACACCTTC. Translating it yields CARDLRGSYGYTF.

V gene TRBV2 combines with J gene TRBJ1-5, with unresolved D. V was clipped by 3 bases and J by 1 base, with 19 bases between them. Germline V gene lookup returns CDR1 SNHLY and CDR2 FYNNEI. The CDR3 is 18 amino acids. Written as DNA, the CDR3 is TGTGCCAGCAGTGAGGGTCTCGAGGCCAACCTAAGCAATCAGCCCCAGCATTTT. Translation: CASSEGLEANLSNQPQHF. Full variable domain (missing parts from reference TRBV2 and TRBJ1-5): EPEVTQTPSHQVTQMGQEVILRCVPISNHLYFYWYRQILGQKVEFLVSFYNNEISEKSEIFDDQFSVERPDGSNFTLKIRSTKLEDSAMYFCASSEGLEANLSNQPQHFGDGTRLSIL.

With regard to this clone: Mismatch with germline at one junction end may stem from a read error. This rearrangement joins TRBV27 to TRBJ1-6, with 7 nucleotides matching TRBD1. This CDR3 contains 15 residues. Germline CDR1 is MNHEY and CDR2 is SMNVEV (reference sequence). The chain's CDR3 is CASSILRQGSSPLNF. CDR3 DNA: TGTGCCAGCAGTATCCTACGACAGGGTAGCTCACCCCTCAACTTT.

V is TRBV4-1 and J is TRBJ2-1, with 11 bases fitting TRBD2. CDR1 is MGHRA and CDR2 is YSYEKL in the germline V gene. The CDR3 is made up of 18 amino acids. V was pared by 6 bases and J by 5 bases, with 15 bases of the junction left unmatched. The CDR3 loop is CASRPSVYSGRDHNEQFF. DNA of the CDR3: TGCGCCAGCAGACCGAGTGTGTATAGCGGGAGGGACCACAATGAGCAGTTCTTC.

The gene calls are TRBV29-1 and TRBJ2-5, with TRBD2 matching over 7 bases. This CDR3 region has 14 residues. Germline V gives CDR1 SQVTM, CDR2 ANQGSEA. Trimming cost V 4 bases and J 7 bases; bases outside gene matches: 12. The CDR3 is CSVAGGSVIGTQYF. The CDR3 DNA reads TGCAGCGTTGCCGGCGGGAGCGTCATTGGGACCCAGTACTTC.

This chain links TRBV4-2 with TRBJ2-4, with TRBD2 identical over 11 bases. CDR3 length equals 15 residues. Germline assignment: CDR1 LGHNA and CDR2 YNFKEQ. Trimming took 1 base from V and 8 from J; bases not matched to a gene: 4. CDR3 nucleotides: TGTGCCAGCAGCCAAGGTGAGACTAGCGGGGACATTCAGTACTTC. This gives the protein CASSQGETSGDIQYF.

The rearrangement links TRBV5-6 to TRBJ1-5, with TRBD1 identical over 7 bases. CDR3 length equals 16 residues. V gave up 1 base and J gave up 3 bases; unmatched junction bases: 7. The V gene's germline CDR1 is SGHDT and CDR2 YYEEEE. The CDR3 DNA reads as TGTGCCAGCAGCTTGAGAGGGGGCGGGGCCAATCAGCCCCAGCATTTT. Its translation: CASSLRGGGANQPQHF.

This chain joins TRBV2 and TRBJ1-1; D remains ambiguous. Germline CDR1 and CDR2: SNHLY and FYNNEI. The V end lost 7 bases, the J end lost 0 bases, and 15 bases lay between the germline ends. The CDR3 length is 15 residues. The CDR3 DNA follows: TGTGCCAGCACTGGCCTTACCGGGGTGAACACTGAAGCTTTCTTT. It translates to CASTGLTGVNTEAFF.

This clone came up a few times. The J gene is TRBJ1-1, the V gene TRBV7-9; D is perhaps TRBD1 (5 bases). The CDR3 has 14 residues. Germline CDR1 reads SEHNR; CDR2 reads FQNEAQ (reference sequence). Trimming took off 3 bases at V and 3 bases at J, with 11 bases between the two ends. CDR3 in amino acids: CASSLTELDTEAFF. The CDR3 nucleotides read TGTGCCAGCAGCTTGACAGAACTGGACACTGAAGCTTTCTTT.

The genes are TRBV28 and TRBJ2-1; 7 bases match TRBD2. The V gene's germline CDR1 is MDHEN and CDR2 SYDVKM. V trimming: 3 bases; J trimming: 5 bases; junction bases outside the gene matches: 7. The CDR3 extends over 15 amino acids. CDR3 protein: CASSFPSGVNNEQFF. CDR3 in DNA: TGTGCCAGCAGTTTCCCGAGCGGGGTCAACAATGAGCAGTTCTTC.

The chain is built from TRBV19 and TRBJ1-1, with 7 bases aligning to TRBD1. CDR1 and CDR2 (germline): LNHDA, SQIVND (reference sequence). This CDR3 is 14 amino acids long. V lost 4 bases, J lost 5 bases, and 7 bases stayed unmatched. The CDR3 is CASSSSDRVTEAFF. DNA of the CDR3: TGTGCCAGTAGTAGTTCCGACAGGGTAACTGAAGCTTTCTTT.

The J gene is TRBJ2-3, the V gene TRBV30; TRBD1 matches 10 bases. V was pared by 2 bases and J by 5 bases, with 7 bases of the junction left unmatched. CDR1 is GTSNPN, CDR2 SVGIG, per germline (reference sequence). The length of the CDR3 is 15 residues. The CDR3 loop is CAWSLGQGVGDTQYF. The CDR3 DNA is TGTGCCTGGAGTCTCGGACAGGGGGTTGGAGATACGCAGTATTTT.

On this clone: At one of its ends the junction is not consistent with the germline gene, which may arise from a read error. V is TRBV7-9 and J is TRBJ1-2; no firm D call. The CDR3 runs to 12 residues. Germline CDR1 SEHNR, CDR2 FQNEAQ (reference sequence). The CDR3 nucleotides are TGTTCCAGCAGCCCCGGGGACTATGGCTACACCTTC. Protein product: CSSSPGDYGYTF.

About this clone itself: The same CDR3 arises from other DNA sequences in this sample as well. This chain links TRBV5-1 with TRBJ2-3; 9 bases fit TRBD2. The ends lost 4 bases at V and 0 bases at J; junction bases unmatched: 3. The CDR3 spans 15 residues. The V gene's germline CDR1 is SGHRS and CDR2 YFSETQ. Here the CDR3 reads CASSLTSGSTDTQYF. CDR3 nucleotides: TGCGCCAGCAGCCTGACTAGCGGCAGCACAGATACGCAGTATTTT.

The chain couples TRBV5-1 to TRBJ1-5; 7 nucleotides align to TRBD1. Germline V gene data show CDR1 as SGHRS and CDR2 as YFSETQ. CDR3 length: 15 residues. V was clipped by 0 bases and J by 2 bases; unmatched bases: 2. CDR3 residues: CASSLAGGGNQPQHF. The CDR3, as DNA: TGCGCCAGCAGCTTGGCAGGGGGAGGCAATCAGCCCCAGCATTTT.

A few counts support this clone. The chain combines TRBV6-5 with TRBJ1-2, with D possibly TRBD1 on 5 matching bases. Germline V gene sequence: CDR1 MNHEY, CDR2 SVGAGI. Trimming removed 5 bases at V and 5 bases at J, with 15 bases between. The CDR3 runs 14 residues. The CDR3 here is CASSQQAGPYGYTF. CDR3 DNA: TGTGCCAGCAGTCAACAGGCAGGGCCGTATGGCTACACCTTC.

This sequence joins TRBV29-1 and TRBJ2-1; 10 bases are shared with TRBD1. The V and J ends lost 7 bases and 7 bases, in that order; junction bases with no gene match: 4. Germline CDR1 is SQVTM and CDR2 is ANQGSEA. This CDR3 is 12 amino acids long. Written as DNA, the CDR3 is TGCAGCGCATCGGGACAGGGGAATGAGCAGTTCTTC. Translating it yields CSASGQGNEQFF.

The V call is TRBV4-1, the J call TRBJ1-3; D is possibly TRBD1 (6 bases). The CDR3 contains 15 residues. Germline V gene sequence: CDR1 MGHRA, CDR2 YSYEKL. The germline V and J ends were trimmed by 4 bases and 0 bases, with 10 bases remaining between them. CDR3 amino acids: CASSLGTFSGNTIYF. CDR3 sequence (DNA): TGCGCCAGCAGCCTTGGGACATTCTCTGGAAACACCATATATTTT.

The genes are TRBV4-1 and TRBJ2-3, with TRBD1 matching over 8 bases. CDR1 and CDR2 (germline): MGHRA, YSYEKL. The CDR3 loop spans 16 amino acids. V lost 5 bases, J lost 2 bases, and 9 bases stayed unmatched. CDR3 bases: TGCGCCAGCAGCAGGAGACAGGGGTCGCTCACAGATACGCAGTATTTT. Translated, it gives CASSRRQGSLTDTQYF.